Listed below are T cell receptor beta chains from one sample, sequenced in a study of PD-1 blockade in classical Hodgkin lymphoma. Libraries were prepared by immunoSEQ multiplex PCR; TCRdb keeps only in-frame clonotypes and omits some of them. The sample records just over 60,000 clones, about 87% being singletons. The sequenced sample was peripheral blood mononuclear cells (PBMCs), obtained at baseline. The receptors stem from a human donor with classical Hodgkin lymphoma. CDR3s include the opening cysteine and the closing phenylalanine or tryptophan. A D gene is named only where the DNA matches it firmly. Size is stated for part of the rows, as once, few or many counts, or as a class when the clone is expanded.

d_call	clone_size	v_call	j_call	cdr3_nt	cdr3_aa
NA	NA	TRBV5-5	TRBJ2-7	TGTGCCAGCAGCTTGTGGCAGGGAAGCGAGCAGTACTTC	CASSLWQGSEQYF
NA	NA	TRBV20-1	TRBJ1-2	TGCACCTTTTGGGGGATCTATGGCTACACCTTC	CTFWGIYGYTF
TRBD1	once	TRBV6-5	TRBJ2-3	TGTGCCACCTACCAGGGACAGGGGGTGGCGCAGTATTTT	CATYQGQGVAQYF
TRBD1	NA	TRBV19	TRBJ2-7	TGTGCCAGTAGTCCGCGGACAGGCTTCTCCTACGAGCAGTACTTC	CASSPRTGFSYEQYF
NA	NA	TRBV4-1	TRBJ2-1	TGCGCCAGCAGCCAAGTGGGGGGAACGCGGGACAATGAGCAGTTCTTC	CASSQVGGTRDNEQFF
NA	NA	TRBV9	TRBJ1-2	TGTGCCAGCAGCGACTCAGGGCCCCTTGGCTACACCTTC	CASSDSGPLGYTF
TRBD1	once	TRBV5-1	TRBJ2-7	TGCGCCAGCAGCTTCGCCGGGACAGGGACCTACGAGCAGTACTTC	CASSFAGTGTYEQYF
TRBD1	NA	TRBV19	TRBJ1-3	TGTGCCAGTCAGCAGGGGGCTGGAAACACCATATATTTT	CASQQGAGNTIYF
TRBD1	medium-sized	TRBV28	TRBJ1-4	TGTGCCAGCAGTTTATTTGACAGGGGATCTGCTAATGAAAAACTGTTTTTT	CASSLFDRGSANEKLFF
NA	once	TRBV21-1	TRBJ2-3	TGTGCCAGCAGCACTCCCAAGACAGGCGTTGGGGGGGTCGTTGCAGATACGCAGTATTTT	CASSTPKTGVGGVVADTQYF
NA	NA	TRBV27	TRBJ1-4	TGTGCCAGCAGTTCCCCCGCCACGAGGCGGAAGGAAAAACTGTTTTTT	CASSSPATRRKEKLFF
NA	NA	TRBV19	TRBJ1-2	TGTGCCAGTACCTTAGACAGGAACTATGGCTACACCTTC	CASTLDRNYGYTF